This T cell receptor (beta chain) is drawn from a study of T cell responses to AZD1222 COVID-19 vaccine. Study observations and caveats: Increases in Spike-specific TCR breadth and depth were seen after two AZD1222 doses. Spike regions recognized by vaccine-associated CD4 TCRs spanned the protein, led by 160-218 and 743-854.

CDR3 length: 17 residues. Looked up from germline, CDR1 is SGHRS and CDR2 is YFSETQ. V dropped 4 bases and J dropped 1; count of bases not matched to a gene: 11. The assay was immunoSEQ multiplex PCR, and TCRdb's table has in-frame clones only and misses some. The sample carries 90,000 to 120,000 clones, approximately 92% recorded once. Concerning this clone itself: The antigen is undetermined.

The sequences come from peripheral blood, collected 28 days after the second AZD1222 dose. The chain recombines TRBV5-1 with TRBJ2-3, with 8 bases matching TRBD1. The receptor was derived from an adult who received the AZD1222 COVID-19 vaccine. The CDR3 spells CASSPLAGGAGTDTQYF. The CDR3 nucleotides read TGCGCCAGCAGCCCCCTTGCAGGGGGCGCCGGCACAGATACGCAGTATTTT.